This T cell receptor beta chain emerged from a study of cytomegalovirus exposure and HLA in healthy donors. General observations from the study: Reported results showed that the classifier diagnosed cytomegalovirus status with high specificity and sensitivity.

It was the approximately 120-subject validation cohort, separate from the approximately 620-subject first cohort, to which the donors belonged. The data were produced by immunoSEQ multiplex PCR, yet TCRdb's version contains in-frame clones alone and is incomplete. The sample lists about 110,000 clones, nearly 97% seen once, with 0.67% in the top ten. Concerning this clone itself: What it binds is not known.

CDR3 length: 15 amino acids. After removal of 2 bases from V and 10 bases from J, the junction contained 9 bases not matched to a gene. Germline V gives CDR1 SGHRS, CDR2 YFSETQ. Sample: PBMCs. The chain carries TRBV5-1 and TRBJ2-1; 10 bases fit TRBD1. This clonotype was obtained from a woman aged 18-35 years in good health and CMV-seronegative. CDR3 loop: CASSFPGTGEGEQFF. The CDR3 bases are TGCGCCAGCAGCTTCCCCGGGACAGGGGAAGGGGAGCAGTTCTTC.